This TCR beta chain was profiled in a study of blood T cell repertoires in COVID-19. For the study at large: The samples span acute and convalescent COVID-19 from the United States, Italy and Spain.

Original handling: Scientists estimated how many nucleated cells there were by amplifying reference gene primers. Clones were read by immunoSEQ multiplex PCR, and TCRdb kept only the in-frame ones, dropping some. That table furnishes V, J and clone size, whereas the DNA furnished D and trimming. Of 95,000 to 110,000 clones in the sample, about 91% were seen once. CDR3 length: 15 amino acids. The germline CDR1 and CDR2 sequences are SEHNR and FQNEAQ (reference sequence). Trimming removed 1 base at V and 6 bases at J, with 16 bases between. The V and J genes are TRBV7-9 and TRBJ2-7; TRBD1 might be the D (5 bases). Sequenced: peripheral blood. The receptor was isolated from a human donor in a cohort sampled during active COVID-19. The CDR3 nucleotides read TGTGCCAGCAGCTTAGGGGGCAGCAGGCTCTCCGAGCAGTACTTC. This sequence encodes CASSLGGSRLSEQYF.